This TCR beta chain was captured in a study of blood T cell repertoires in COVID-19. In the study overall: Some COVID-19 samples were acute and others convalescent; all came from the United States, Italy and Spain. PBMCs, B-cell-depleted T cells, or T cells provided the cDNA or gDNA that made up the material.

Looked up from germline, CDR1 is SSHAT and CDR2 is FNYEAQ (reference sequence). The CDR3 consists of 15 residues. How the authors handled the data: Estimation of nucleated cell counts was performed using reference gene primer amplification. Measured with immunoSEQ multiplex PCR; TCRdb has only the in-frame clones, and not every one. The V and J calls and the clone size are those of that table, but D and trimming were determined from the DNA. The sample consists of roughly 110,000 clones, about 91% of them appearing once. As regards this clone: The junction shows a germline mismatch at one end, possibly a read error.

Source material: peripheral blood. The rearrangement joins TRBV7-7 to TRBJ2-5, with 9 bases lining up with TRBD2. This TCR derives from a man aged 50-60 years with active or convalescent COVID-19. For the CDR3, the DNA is TGTGCTAGCAGCTTTCAGACTAGCGGCCAAGAGACCCAGTACTTC. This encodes CASSFQTSGQETQYF.